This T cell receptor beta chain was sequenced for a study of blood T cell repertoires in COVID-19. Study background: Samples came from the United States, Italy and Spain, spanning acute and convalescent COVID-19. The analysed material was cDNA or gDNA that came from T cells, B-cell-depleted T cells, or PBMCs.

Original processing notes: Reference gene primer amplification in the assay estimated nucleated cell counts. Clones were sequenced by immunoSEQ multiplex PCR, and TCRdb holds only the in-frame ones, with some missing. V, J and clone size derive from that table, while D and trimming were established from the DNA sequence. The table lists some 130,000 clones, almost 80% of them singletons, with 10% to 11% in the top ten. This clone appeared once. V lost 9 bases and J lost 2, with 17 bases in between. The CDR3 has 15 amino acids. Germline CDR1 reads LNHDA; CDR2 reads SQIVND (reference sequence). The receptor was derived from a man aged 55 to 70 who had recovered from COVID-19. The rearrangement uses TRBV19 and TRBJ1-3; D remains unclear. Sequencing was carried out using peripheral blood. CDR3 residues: CASREALRTGNTIYF. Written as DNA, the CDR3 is TGTGCCAGCCGAGAGGCCTTGCGGACTGGAAACACCATATATTTT.